A single sample gave rise to the 26 T cell receptor beta chains below, sequenced in a study of blood T cell repertoires in COVID-19 (dated by TCRdb to 2020 to 2021). The library relied on the immunoSEQ multiplex PCR assay. TCRdb stores this immuneACCESS table with in-frame sequences only. Part of the clones is absent; in the studies checked, under half of the shortfall reflects unresolved V genes, and no reason is known for the rest. This sample holds about 270,000 clones; roughly 85% were observed only once. The top ten hold roughly 15% of the sample. Material for sequencing was peripheral blood. These receptors came from a human donor in a cohort sampled during active COVID-19.

This clone was observed a single time. The gene calls are TRBV3-1 (or the pseudogene TRBV3-2) and TRBJ2-1, with 10 bases lining up with TRBD2. The V gene's germline CDR1 is LGHDT and CDR2 YNNKEL (reference sequence). This CDR3 is built from 14 residues. The V segment lost 2 bases and the J segment 9 bases; nucleotides outside the gene matches: 4. The CDR3 sequence: CASSQLAGAREQFF. CDR3 coding DNA: TGTGCCAGCAGCCAACTAGCGGGAGCCCGTGAGCAGTTCTTC.

The chain joins TRBV5-1 to TRBJ1-4; a weak D match, TRBD1 (5 bases). CDR1 is SGHRS, CDR2 YFSETQ, per germline. V lost 3 bases, J lost 6 bases, and 27 bases lay in between. This CDR3 is 19 amino acids long. CDR3: CASSSGETVATRLDEKLFF. The CDR3 region has the DNA TGCGCCAGCAGCTCGGGAGAGACAGTGGCGACACGGTTGGATGAAAAACTGTTTTTT.

The J gene is TRBJ2-3, the V gene TRBV9, with 7 nucleotides matching TRBD1. The CDR3 has 15 residues. Germline CDR1 is SGDLS and CDR2 is YYNGEE. J lost 3 bases, V lost 4 bases, and 8 bases had no gene match. The CDR3 sequence is CASSSQTGTTDTQYF. CDR3 in DNA: TGTGCCAGCAGCTCCCAGACAGGGACAACAGATACGCAGTATTTT.

V and J are TRBV4-1 and TRBJ1-1, with D perhaps matching TRBD1 (6 bases). CDR1 MGHRA and CDR2 YSYEKL come from the germline V gene. The CDR3 is made up of 14 amino acids. V lost 2 bases, J lost 5 bases, and 12 bases lay in between. The CDR3 region has the DNA TGCGCCAGCAGCCAACGGGGGGCCGGGACTGAAGCTTTCTTT. Translation gives CASSQRGAGTEAFF.

This clone was seen just once. The chain's CDR3 is CASSAHRLETQYF. The CDR3 DNA reads as TGTGCCAGCAGCGCCCACAGATTAGAGACCCAGTACTTC. V usage is TRBV7-2 and J usage is TRBJ2-5; no clear D. Trimming took off 5 bases at V and 4 bases at J, with 11 bases between the two ends. CDR3 length equals 13 residues. Germline values: CDR1 SGHTA, CDR2 FQGNSA.

The V gene is TRBV7-8, the J gene TRBJ2-1; TRBD2 aligns across 7 bases. V trimming: 0 bases; J trimming: 4 bases; junction bases outside the gene matches: 3. Germline lookup yields CDR1 SGHVS and CDR2 FQNEAQ. The CDR3 has 15 residues. CDR3 sequence (DNA): TGTGCCAGCAGCTTAGCCAGCGGGACTTACAATGAGCAGTTCTTC. Its translation: CASSLASGTYNEQFF.

This rearrangement joins TRBV7-2 to TRBJ1-6; no clear D. Germline V CDR1 and CDR2: SGHTA, FQGNSA. The CDR3 is 14 residues long. Trimming took off 1 base at V and 7 bases at J, with 8 bases between the two ends. The CDR3 DNA reads TGTGCCAGCAGCTTAGAGTCCCTAAATTCACCCCTCCACTTT. Translation gives CASSLESLNSPLHF.

V usage is TRBV9 and J usage is TRBJ2-1, with 13 nucleotides matching TRBD2. CDR3 size: 17 residues. Germline V lookup: CDR1 SGDLS, CDR2 YYNGEE. V lost 2 bases to trimming and J lost 1 base; unmatched junction nucleotides: 3. The DNA of the CDR3 is TGTGCCAGCAGCGTCGGACTAGCGGGAGTTTCCTACAATGAGCAGTTCTTC. It is translated as CASSVGLAGVSYNEQFF.

This chain connects TRBV6-2 or TRBV6-3 to TRBJ1-2; 7 bases line up with TRBD1. Germline lookup yields CDR1 MNHEY and CDR2 SVGEGT. J lost 7 bases, V lost 0 bases, and 11 bases had no gene match. The CDR3 has 16 residues. The CDR3 nucleotides are TGTGCCAGCAGTTACTCGACAGGGTCGATATCGGGTGGCTACACCTTC. Translated: CASSYSTGSISGGYTF.

The chain joins TRBV4-2 to TRBJ2-3; 10 bases agree with TRBD2. The length of the CDR3 is 15 residues. CDR1 is LGHNA, CDR2 YNFKEQ, per germline. The J segment lost 2 bases and the V segment lost 8 bases, leaving 7 bases of the junction unmatched. The CDR3 here is CASGLAGVNTDTQYF. The CDR3 nucleotides are TGTGCCAGCGGGCTAGCGGGAGTTAACACAGATACGCAGTATTTT.

V and J are TRBV6-1 and TRBJ1-2, with D unresolved. The V end was cut by 1 base, the J end by 8 bases, with 11 bases between. There are 13 residues in the CDR3. The germline V gene encodes CDR1 MNHNS and CDR2 SASEGT. CDR3 coding DNA: TGTGCCAGCAGTGAAGATAGAACGAGCGGCTACACCTTC. As protein: CASSEDRTSGYTF.

The chain is built from TRBV28 and TRBJ2-1, with 8 bases fitting TRBD1. The V gene end was trimmed by 4 bases and the J gene end by 5 bases; junction bases not matched to a gene: 13. Germline assignment: CDR1 MDHEN and CDR2 SYDVKM. CDR3 length equals 17 residues. CDR3 amino acids: CASSSDRGPIYHNEQFF. The CDR3 nucleotides are TGTGCCAGCAGTTCTGACAGGGGCCCAATATATCACAATGAGCAGTTCTTC.

This clone was seen a single time. The chain recombines TRBV7-2 with TRBJ1-2, with no clear D. The CDR3 extends over 14 amino acids. The V and J ends lost 6 bases and 6 bases respectively, with 17 bases between them. Germline lookup yields CDR1 SGHTA and CDR2 FQGNSA. CDR3: CASRRVGVLDGYTF. The CDR3 DNA reads as TGTGCCAGCAGGCGGGTTGGAGTGTTGGATGGCTACACCTTC.

The V and J genes are TRBV27 and TRBJ2-7; 7 positions match TRBD1. Germline values: CDR1 MNHEY, CDR2 SMNVEV (reference sequence). V was clipped by 4 bases and J by 7 bases; unmatched bases: 16. The CDR3 has 16 residues. The CDR3 loop is CASSSRTGRNWPEQYF. In nucleotides, the CDR3 is TGTGCCAGCAGTTCCAGGACAGGAAGAAATTGGCCGGAGCAGTACTTC.

The CDR3 sequence: CASRHGLAGDEQYF. CDR3 nucleotides: TGTGCCAGCAGACATGGACTAGCGGGAGACGAGCAGTACTTC. This rearrangement joins TRBV5-5 to TRBJ2-7; 13 positions agree with TRBD2. Per germline, CDR1 SGHKS and CDR2 YYEKEE (reference sequence). This CDR3 has 14 amino acids. V shed 5 bases and J 5 bases; nucleotides not matched to a gene: 4.

This clone came up a few times. The chain uses TRBV5-6 and TRBJ2-5, with D perhaps TRBD2 (5 bases). Trimming took off 2 bases at V and 5 bases at J, with 13 bases between the two ends. Looked up from germline, CDR1 is SGHDT and CDR2 is YYEEEE. This CDR3 is 14 amino acids long. CDR3 nucleotide sequence: TGTGCCAGCAGCTTTAGCGCGCCGAGGGAGACCCAGTACTTC. This gives the protein CASSFSAPRETQYF.

This clone was picked up one time. The chain combines TRBV9 with TRBJ2-1; D unclear. Per the germline V gene, CDR1 is SGDLS and CDR2 is YYNGEE. V was cut by 1 base and J by 6 bases, with 11 bases left in between. The CDR3 length is 14 residues. Written as DNA, the CDR3 is TGTGCCAGCAGCGTACGGTCATTTGGCAATGAGCAGTTCTTC. It specifies CASSVRSFGNEQFF.

With regard to this clone: This likely comes from a read error, as the CDR3 has no conserved phenylalanine or tryptophan at its end. The DNA is omitted, as the CDR3 cannot be located on it reliably, and the CDR3 follows TCRdb's listing. This chain joins TRBV9 and TRBJ2-7; TRBD2, as called in the table, went unchecked against the DNA. Germline V gene data show CDR1 as SGDLS and CDR2 as YYNGEE. The CDR3 extends over 12 residues, inclusive of both ends. The CDR3 is CASSVAVLAGPP.

The chain couples TRBV5-8 to TRBJ2-2, with TRBD1 matching 7 bases. CDR1 is SGHTS, CDR2 YDEGEE, per germline. Germline trimming cut 4 bases from V and 2 bases from J; bases unmatched to any gene: 5. The CDR3 totals 15 residues. The CDR3 nucleotides read TGTGCCAGCAGCGTAGGGACAGCAAACACCGGGGAGCTGTTTTTT. This sequence encodes CASSVGTANTGELFF.

This sequence joins TRBV28 and TRBJ1-6; a weak D match, TRBD1 (6 bases). CDR3 length: 11 residues. Trimming removed 7 bases at V and 11 bases at J, with 9 bases between. Germline V CDR1 and CDR2: MDHEN, SYDVKM. Here the CDR3 DNA reads TGTGCCAGCACCCAGGGGACACCCCTCCACTTT. It specifies CASTQGTPLHF.

The genes are TRBV6-1 and TRBJ2-2, with D tentatively TRBD1 (5 bases). Trimming cost V 3 bases and J 2 bases, with 13 bases left between them. CDR1 MNHNS and CDR2 SASEGT come from the germline V gene. This CDR3 region has 16 residues. The CDR3 DNA sequence: TGTGCCAGCAGTGATTCAGGGAACCTAAACACCGGGGAGCTGTTTTTT. Its translation: CASSDSGNLNTGELFF.

This chain links TRBV19 with TRBJ2-3; D not resolved. Looked up from germline, CDR1 is LNHDA and CDR2 is SQIVND (reference sequence). Trimming took off 5 bases at V and 0 bases at J, with 6 bases between the two ends. This CDR3 has 13 amino acids. CDR3 in amino acids: CASSDGSTDTQYF. The DNA for the CDR3 is TGTGCCAGTAGTGACGGGAGCACAGATACGCAGTATTTT.

The chain couples TRBV3-1 (or the pseudogene TRBV3-2) to TRBJ2-4; D unclear. CDR1 LGHDT and CDR2 YNNKEL come from the germline V gene (reference sequence). Trimming left V 0 bases short and J 8 bases short, with 14 bases between. The CDR3 loop spans 15 amino acids. The CDR3 region has the DNA TGTGCCAGCAGCCAAGATCTTGCTGCGATAGACATTCAGTACTTC. This codes for CASSQDLAAIDIQYF.

V gene TRBV21-1 combines with J gene TRBJ2-5; the DNA was not used to check the table's D call, TRBD2. TRBV21-1 is a known pseudogene. The CDR3 totals 14 residues. The CDR3 region has the DNA TGTGCCAGCAGCAAAGACGCCGGCCGGGGGACCCAGTACTTC. As protein: CASSKDAGRGTQYF.

The chain joins TRBV28 to TRBJ1-4; no firm D call. The CDR3 consists of 13 residues. Germline CDR1 and CDR2: MDHEN and SYDVKM. V shed 10 bases and J shed 8 bases, with 17 bases lying between them. This chain's CDR3 is CATGRGFGEKLFF. The CDR3 nucleotides are TGTGCCACCGGGAGAGGCTTTGGGGAAAAACTGTTTTTT.

This chain connects TRBV5-1 to TRBJ2-1; 9 nucleotides agree with TRBD1. With V trimmed by 4 bases and J by 5 bases, 4 bases remained unmatched. CDR3 length: 14 residues. Germline V CDR1 and CDR2: SGHRS, YFSETQ. DNA for the CDR3: TGCGCCAGCAGCGGGACAGGGAATAACAATGAGCAGTTCTTC. It yields the protein CASSGTGNNNEQFF. Full variable domain (remainder filled in from reference TRBV5-1 and TRBJ2-1): KAGVTQTPRYLIKTRGQQVTLSCSPISGHRSVSWYQQTPGQGLQFLFEYFSETQRNKGNFPGRFSGRQFSNSRSEMNVSTLELGDSALYLCASSGTGNNNEQFFGPGTRLTVL.